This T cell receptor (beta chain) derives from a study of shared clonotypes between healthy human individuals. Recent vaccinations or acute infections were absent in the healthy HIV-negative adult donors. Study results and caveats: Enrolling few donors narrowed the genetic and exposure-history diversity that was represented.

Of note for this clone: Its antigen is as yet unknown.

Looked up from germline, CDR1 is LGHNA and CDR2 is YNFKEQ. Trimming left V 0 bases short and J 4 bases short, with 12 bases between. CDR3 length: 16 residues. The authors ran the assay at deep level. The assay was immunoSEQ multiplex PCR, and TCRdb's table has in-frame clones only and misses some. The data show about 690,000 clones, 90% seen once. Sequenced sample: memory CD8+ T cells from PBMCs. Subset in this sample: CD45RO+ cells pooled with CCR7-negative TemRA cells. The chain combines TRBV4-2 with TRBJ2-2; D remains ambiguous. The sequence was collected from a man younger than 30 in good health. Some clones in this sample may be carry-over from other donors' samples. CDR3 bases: TGTGCCAGCAGCCAAGACAAGGTCTCGGTCACCGGGGAGCTGTTTTTT. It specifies CASSQDKVSVTGELFF.